The clone carrying this T cell receptor beta chain was seen many times. Its antigen is still unknown. PBMCs were density-gradient isolated from about 9.6 ml fresh blood. The authors amplified TCR beta CDR3 regions from RNA transcripts. An initial RT-PCR round employing HTBI primers preceded a second-round multiplex PCR. TCRdb reanalysed the multiplex PCR reads using MiXCR and keeps one entry per CDR3 protein. The sample holds just over 600,000 distinct CDR3 sequences, about 20% seen once. The sample originates from a study of Graves' ophthalmopathy and Graves' hyperthyroidism. V was trimmed by 0 bases and J by 8 bases, leaving 16 bases between them. Germline CDR1 is LNHNV and CDR2 is YYDKDF (reference sequence). This CDR3 spans 15 amino acids. Study findings and constraints: With a specificity of roughly 72% and a sensitivity of roughly 71%, the model predicted ophthalmopathy progression. Clonotypes were expanded in thyroid at above 0.001 frequency, and most also appeared in blood.

The TCR sequence derives from a woman between 18 and 29 years old with stable Graves' hyperthyroidism. Some clones in this sample may be carry-over from other donors' samples. The sample comprised peripheral blood. The rearrangement links TRBV15 to TRBJ1-2; D call uncertain. CDR3 nucleotide sequence: TGTGCCACCAGCAGAGAACGATCCTGGCAGGAAGGCTACACCTTC. Translating gives CATSRERSWQEGYTF.